A selection of T cell receptor beta chains follows, all from one sample in a study of cytomegalovirus exposure and HLA in healthy donors. TCRdb keeps only in-frame clones here, not all; method: immunoSEQ multiplex PCR. The sample yields fewer than 150,000 clones, under 80% seen once. What was sequenced was PBMCs. These receptors originate from a woman between 45 and 65 years old in good health and CMV-seropositive. Each CDR3 is given with its conserved first and last residue. A D gene is named only where the DNA matches it firmly. The size entry is marked missing in some rows and otherwise reads once, few, many or a size class.

>TRBV2|NA|NA|TRBJ2-3
CASSGGQTSTDTQYF
TGTGCCAGCAGTGGAGGGCAGACTAGCACAGATACGCAGTATTTT
>TRBV7-6|TRBD2|NA|TRBJ2-3
CASSGGLAGVTDTQYF
TGTGCCAGCAGCGGGGGACTAGCGGGGGTCACAGATACGCAGTATTTT
>TRBV6-5|NA|NA|TRBJ1-3
CASTPTGSSGNTIYF
TGTGCCAGCACCCCGACAGGTTCATCTGGAAACACCATATATTTT
>TRBV4-3|TRBD2|NA|TRBJ2-3
CASSQMSGGTDTQYF
TGCGCCAGCAGCCAAATGAGCGGGGGCACAGATACGCAGTATTTT
>TRBV30|NA|NA|TRBJ2-7
CAWRPTGLASYEQYF
TGTGCCTGGAGGCCCACAGGGTTGGCCTCCTACGAGCAGTACTTC
>TRBV5-4|TRBD2|few|TRBJ2-3
CASSLGDYLSDTQYF
TGTGCCAGCAGCTTGGGGGACTACCTTTCAGATACGCAGTATTTT
>TRBV15|TRBD1|few|TRBJ1-4
CATSRRYSDRGRGTNEKLFF
TGTGCCACCAGCAGACGCTACTCGGACAGGGGGCGCGGGACTAATGAAAAACTGTTTTTT
>TRBV5-4|NA|NA|TRBJ2-1
CASSLDFNSYNEQFF
TGTGCCAGCAGCTTGGACTTCAACTCCTACAATGAGCAGTTCTTC
>TRBV12-2|NA|NA|TRBJ2-7
CASRVDLRVFSYEQYF
TGTGCAAGTCGCGTCGACCTCAGGGTCTTCTCCTACGAGCAGTACTTC
>TRBV9|NA|few|TRBJ2-7
CASSVQGSSYEQYF
TGTGCCAGCAGCGTTCAGGGAAGCTCCTACGAGCAGTACTTC
>TRBV7-2|TRBD1|once|TRBJ1-1
CASSFAYRGETEAFF
TGTGCCAGCAGCTTCGCTTACAGGGGTGAAACTGAAGCTTTCTTT
>TRBV19|TRBD1|NA|TRBJ2-7
CASNTGQGASEQYF
TGTGCCAGTAATACCGGACAGGGGGCGAGTGAGCAGTACTTC
>TRBV7-9|NA|NA|TRBJ2-7
CASVRSTGLSDEQYF
TGTGCCAGCGTGAGGTCGACAGGTTTAAGCGACGAGCAGTACTTC
>TRBV9|TRBD1|NA|TRBJ1-1
CASSVGGDRVNTEAFF
TGTGCCAGCAGCGTAGGAGGGGACAGGGTGAACACTGAAGCTTTCTTT
>TRBV10-3|NA|NA|TRBJ2-7
CAIGAERPEEQYF
TGTGCCATCGGGGCGGAGCGACCGGAAGAGCAGTACTTC
>TRBV5-4|NA|NA|TRBJ2-5
CASSSPGARGETQYF
TGTGCCAGCAGTTCTCCTGGGGCGCGAGGAGAGACCCAGTACTTC
>TRBV7-3|TRBD1|NA|TRBJ2-2
CASSSGQGHTGELFF
TGTGCCAGCAGCTCCGGACAGGGGCACACCGGGGAGCTGTTTTTT
>TRBV18|TRBD2|NA|TRBJ2-5
CASSPRREGRETQYF
TGTGCCAGCTCACCAAGGCGGGAGGGCCGTGAGACCCAGTACTTC
>TRBV11-2|TRBD1|NA|TRBJ2-1
CASSFRTDRGFDEQFF
TGTGCCAGCAGCTTCCGGACCGACAGGGGATTTGATGAGCAGTTCTTC
>TRBV19|NA|NA|TRBJ2-3
CASSVPTDTQYF
TGTGCCAGTAGTGTTCCTACAGATACGCAGTATTTT
>TRBV28|NA|NA|TRBJ1-2
CASSLFSQDRGIYGYTF
TGTGCCAGCAGTTTATTTTCCCAGGACAGAGGAATCTATGGCTACACCTTC
>TRBV11-2|TRBD2|NA|TRBJ2-7
CASSYLAGSSSYEQYF
TGTGCCAGCAGCTACTTAGCGGGGTCTAGCTCCTACGAGCAGTACTTC
>TRBV7-6|NA|NA|TRBJ2-6
CASSPAASASSGANVLTF
TGTGCCAGCAGCCCTGCGGCTAGCGCCAGCTCTGGGGCCAACGTCCTGACTTTC
>TRBV30|NA|NA|TRBJ1-4
CAWTGFATNEKLFF
TGTGCCTGGACAGGGTTCGCAACTAATGAAAAACTGTTTTTT
>TRBV19|TRBD1|NA|TRBJ1-2
CASSPTGLGGYTF
TGTGCCAGTAGCCCGACAGGGCTTGGTGGCTACACCTTC
>TRBV7-9|NA|NA|TRBJ2-5
CASSLGFGETQYF
TGTGCCAGCAGCTTAGGGTTCGGGGAGACCCAGTACTTC
>TRBV5-1|TRBD1|NA|TRBJ2-7
CASSLGGTGNGNEQYF
TGCGCCAGCAGCTTGGGGGGGACAGGGAACGGGAACGAGCAGTACTTC
>TRBV15|TRBD1|NA|TRBJ1-2
CATSREPGTGDGYTF
TGTGCCACCAGCAGGGAACCAGGGACAGGAGATGGCTACACCTTC